The TCR beta chain under discussion was sequenced for a study of T cells in Graves' hyperthyroidism and ophthalmopathy. Authors of the study amplified TCR beta CDR3 regions from RNA transcripts. RT-PCR in the first round (using the HTBI primer set) targeted the TCR CDR3. TCRdb reanalysed the multiplex PCR reads using MiXCR and keeps one entry per CDR3 protein. The sample includes hundreds of thousands of distinct CDR3 sequences, approximately 36% of them seen just once. This clonotype was seen only a few times. Graves' hyperthyroidism was deemed stable absent ophthalmopathy progression within 18 months. Patients were aged 18 to 65, had disease duration under 2 months, and had newly diagnosed hyperthyroidism. The study left out patients who had uncontrolled infection, other autoimmune disease, pregnancy or lactation. Out of approximately 10 ml of fresh peripheral blood came the PBMCs. This CDR3 has 12 residues. Germline V gene data show CDR1 as GTSNPN and CDR2 as SVGIG (reference sequence). Trimming took off 1 base at V and 4 bases at J, with 7 bases between the two ends.

V usage is TRBV30 and J usage is TRBJ1-2; possibly TRBD1 for D (5 bases). This clonotype was obtained from a woman aged 40 to 50 with Graves' hyperthyroidism. The sequencing input was blood. The CDR3 nucleotides read TGTGCCTGGAGTGAGGGGAGCTATGGCTACACCTTC. Translating gives CAWSEGSYGYTF. The complete variable domain, with remaining parts taken from reference TRBV30 and TRBJ1-2, reads SQTIHQWPATLVQPVGSPLSLECTVEGTSNPNLYWYRQAAGRGLQLLFYSVGIGQISSEVPQNLSASRPQDRQFILSSKKLLLSDSGFYLCAWSEGSYGYTFGSGTRLTVV.